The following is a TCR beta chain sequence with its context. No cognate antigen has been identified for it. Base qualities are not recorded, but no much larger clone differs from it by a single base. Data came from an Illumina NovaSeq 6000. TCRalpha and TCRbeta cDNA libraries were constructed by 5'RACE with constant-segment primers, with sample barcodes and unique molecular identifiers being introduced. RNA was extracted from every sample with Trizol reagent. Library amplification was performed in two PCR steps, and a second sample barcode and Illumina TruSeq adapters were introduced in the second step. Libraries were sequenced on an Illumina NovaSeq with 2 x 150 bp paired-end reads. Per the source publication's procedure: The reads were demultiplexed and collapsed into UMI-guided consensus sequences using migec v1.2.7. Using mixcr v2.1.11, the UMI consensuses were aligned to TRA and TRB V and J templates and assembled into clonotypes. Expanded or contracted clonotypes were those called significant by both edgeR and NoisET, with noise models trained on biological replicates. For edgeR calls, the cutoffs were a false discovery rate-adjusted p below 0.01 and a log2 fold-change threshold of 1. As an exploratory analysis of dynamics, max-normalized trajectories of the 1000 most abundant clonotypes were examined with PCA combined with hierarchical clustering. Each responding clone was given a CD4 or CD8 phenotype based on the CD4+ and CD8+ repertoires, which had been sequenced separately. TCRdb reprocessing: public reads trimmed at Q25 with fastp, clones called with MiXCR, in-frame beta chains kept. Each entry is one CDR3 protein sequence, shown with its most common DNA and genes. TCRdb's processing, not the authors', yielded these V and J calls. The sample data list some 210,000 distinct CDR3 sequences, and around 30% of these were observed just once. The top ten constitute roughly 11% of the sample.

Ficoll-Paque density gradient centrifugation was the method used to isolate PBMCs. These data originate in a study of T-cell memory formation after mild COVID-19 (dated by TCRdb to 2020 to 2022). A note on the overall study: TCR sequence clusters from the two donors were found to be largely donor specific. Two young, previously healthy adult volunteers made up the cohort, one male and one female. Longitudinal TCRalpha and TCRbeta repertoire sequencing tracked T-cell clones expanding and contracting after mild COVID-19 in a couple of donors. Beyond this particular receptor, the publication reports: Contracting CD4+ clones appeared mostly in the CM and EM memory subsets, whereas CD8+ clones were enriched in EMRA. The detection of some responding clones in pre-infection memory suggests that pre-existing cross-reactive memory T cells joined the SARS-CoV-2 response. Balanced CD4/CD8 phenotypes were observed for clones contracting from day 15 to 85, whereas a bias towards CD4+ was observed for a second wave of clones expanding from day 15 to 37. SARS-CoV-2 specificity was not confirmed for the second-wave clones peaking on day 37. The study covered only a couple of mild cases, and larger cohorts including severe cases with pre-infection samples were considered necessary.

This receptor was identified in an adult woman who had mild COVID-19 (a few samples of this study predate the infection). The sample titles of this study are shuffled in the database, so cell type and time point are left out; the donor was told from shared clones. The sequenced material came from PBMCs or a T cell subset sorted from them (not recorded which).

The DNA sequence is given as TGCGCCAGCAGCTTGCTGGGGTTCACGGCAGGCTACACCTTC. It encodes CASSLLGFTAGYTF. This sequence uses TRBV5-1 and TRBJ1-2, with the D gene not clear enough to name. Trimming costs V 1 base and J 8 bases, and their ends lie 15 bases apart. From cysteine to phenylalanine, the CDR3 is 14 amino acids long. Only the CDR3 region is kept as DNA, spanning 42 bases read in frame from base 1. The CDR1 and CDR2 encoded by the germline V gene are SGHRS and YFSETQ.